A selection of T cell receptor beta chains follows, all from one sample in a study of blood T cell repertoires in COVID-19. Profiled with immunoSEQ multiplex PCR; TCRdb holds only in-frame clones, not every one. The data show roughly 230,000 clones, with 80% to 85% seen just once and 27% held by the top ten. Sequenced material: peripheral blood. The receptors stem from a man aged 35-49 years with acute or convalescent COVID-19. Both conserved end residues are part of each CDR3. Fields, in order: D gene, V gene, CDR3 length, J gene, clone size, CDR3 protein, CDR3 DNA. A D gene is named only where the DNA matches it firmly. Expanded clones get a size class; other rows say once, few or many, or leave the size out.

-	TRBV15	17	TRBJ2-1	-	CATSAPGGGNSYNEQFF	TGTGCCACCAGCGCCCCGGGCGGCGGGAACTCCTACAATGAGCAGTTCTTC
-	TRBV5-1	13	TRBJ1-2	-	CASSSDRGEAYTF	TGCGCCAGCAGCTCTGACCGGGGGGAGGCCTACACCTTC
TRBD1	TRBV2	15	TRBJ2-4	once	CASREDRGEGNIQYF	TGTGCCAGCAGAGAGGACAGGGGGGAGGGAAACATTCAGTACTTC
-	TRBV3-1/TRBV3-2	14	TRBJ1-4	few	CASSAGGGNEKLFF	TGTGCCAGCAGTGCGGGCGGTGGTAATGAAAAACTGTTTTTT
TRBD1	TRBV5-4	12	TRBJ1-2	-	CASRGQGDGYTF	TGTGCCAGCAGAGGGCAGGGGGACGGCTACACCTTC
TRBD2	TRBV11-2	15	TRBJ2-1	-	CASSLGTRLGNEQFF	TGTGCCAGCAGCTTAGGGACTAGATTAGGTAATGAGCAGTTCTTC
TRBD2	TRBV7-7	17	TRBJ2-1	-	CASIPPRTSANNNEQFF	TGTGCCAGCATCCCCCCCAGGACTAGCGCAAATAACAATGAGCAGTTCTTC
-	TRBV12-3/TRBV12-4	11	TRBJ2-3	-	CASSFQAAQYF	TGTGCCAGCAGTTTTCAGGCAGCGCAGTATTTT
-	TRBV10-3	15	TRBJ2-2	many	CAISGAGPNTGELFF	TGTGCCATCAGTGGGGCGGGCCCGAACACCGGGGAGCTGTTTTTT
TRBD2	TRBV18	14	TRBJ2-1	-	CASSEAGGYNEQFF	TGTGCCAGCTCGGAAGCGGGAGGGTACAATGAGCAGTTCTTC
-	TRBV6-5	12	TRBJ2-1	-	CASQRNYNEQFF	TGTGCCAGTCAGCGGAACTACAATGAGCAGTTCTTC
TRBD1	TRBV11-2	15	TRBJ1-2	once	CASSLSTGEVRGYTF	TGTGCCAGCAGCTTGTCAACAGGGGAAGTTCGTGGCTACACCTTC
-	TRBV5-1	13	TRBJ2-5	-	CASSRGLQETQYF	TGCGCCAGCAGCCGGGGTCTCCAAGAGACCCAGTACTTC
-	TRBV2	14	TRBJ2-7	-	CASSAGREVDEQYF	TGTGCCAGCAGTGCAGGGCGGGAAGTCGACGAGCAGTACTTC
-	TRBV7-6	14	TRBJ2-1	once	CASSSGLAPNEQFF	TGTGCCAGCAGCTCAGGGCTAGCGCCCAATGAGCAGTTCTTC
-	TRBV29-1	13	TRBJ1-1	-	CSVSQARNTEAFF	TGCAGCGTTTCCCAGGCTCGGAACACTGAAGCTTTCTTT
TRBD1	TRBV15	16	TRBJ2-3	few	CATSPGTGVGTDTQYF	TGTGCCACCAGCCCCGGGACAGGGGTAGGCACAGATACGCAGTATTTT
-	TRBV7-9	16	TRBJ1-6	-	CASSLGAAINNSPLHF	TGTGCCAGCAGCTTAGGGGCAGCTATTAATAATTCACCCCTCCACTTT
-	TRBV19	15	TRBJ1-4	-	CASSINRPSGEKLFF	TGTGCCAGTAGTATAAATAGGCCCTCGGGTGAAAAACTGTTTTTT
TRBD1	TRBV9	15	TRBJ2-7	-	CASSVATGIAYEQYF	TGTGCCAGCAGCGTAGCGACAGGGATCGCCTACGAGCAGTACTTC
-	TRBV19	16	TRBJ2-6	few	CASSIGVSSGANVLTF	TGTGCCAGTAGTATAGGTGTGAGCTCTGGGGCCAACGTCCTGACTTTC
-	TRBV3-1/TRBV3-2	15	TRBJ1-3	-	CASSPTAATGNTIYF	TGTGCCAGCAGCCCGACAGCAGCCACTGGAAACACCATATATTTT
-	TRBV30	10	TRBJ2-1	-	CAMEEDEQFF	TGTGCGATGGAGGAGGATGAGCAGTTCTTC
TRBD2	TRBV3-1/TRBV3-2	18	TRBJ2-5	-	CASSQDLSSGGFTETQYF	TGTGCCAGCAGCCAAGATCTATCTAGCGGGGGATTTACCGAGACCCAGTACTTC
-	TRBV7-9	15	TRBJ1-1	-	CASSLGLSMNTEAFF	TGTGCCAGCAGCTTAGGACTTTCGATGAACACTGAAGCTTTCTTT
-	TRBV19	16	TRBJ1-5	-	CASSIGSFGSNQPQHF	TGTGCCAGTAGTATAGGGTCCTTCGGGAGCAATCAGCCCCAGCATTTT
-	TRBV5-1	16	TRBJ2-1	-	CASSLQGRSSYNEQFF	TGCGCCAGCAGCCTTCAGGGCCGGAGCTCCTACAATGAGCAGTTCTTC
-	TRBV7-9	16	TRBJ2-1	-	CASSLGTGSSYNEQFF	TGTGCCAGCAGCTTAGGAACAGGAAGCTCCTACAATGAGCAGTTCTTC
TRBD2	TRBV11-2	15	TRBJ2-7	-	CASSLLAGVSYEQYF	TGTGCCAGCAGCTTACTAGCGGGAGTATCCTACGAGCAGTACTTC
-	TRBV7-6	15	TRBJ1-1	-	CASSLGADSRTEAFF	TGTGCCAGCAGCTTAGGTGCGGACAGCCGGACTGAAGCTTTCTTT
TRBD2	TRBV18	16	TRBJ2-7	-	CASSSFDSGRPYEQYF	TGTGCCAGCTCATCCTTTGATAGCGGGAGGCCCTACGAGCAGTACTTC
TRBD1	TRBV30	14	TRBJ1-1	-	CACAIGTGITEAFF	TGTGCCTGCGCCATCGGGACAGGGATCACTGAAGCTTTCTTT
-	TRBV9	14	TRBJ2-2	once	CASSVAVNTGELFF	TGTGCCAGCAGCGTAGCGGTAAACACCGGGGAGCTGTTTTTT
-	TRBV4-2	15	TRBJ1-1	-	CASSPGTWENTEAFF	TGTGCCAGCAGCCCCGGGACATGGGAAAACACTGAAGCTTTCTTT
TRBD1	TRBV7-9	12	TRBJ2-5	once	CASSMDRATQYF	TGTGCCAGCAGCATGGACAGGGCGACCCAGTACTTC
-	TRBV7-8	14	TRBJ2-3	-	CASSASSGTDTQYF	TGTGCCAGCAGCGCGTCTAGCGGCACAGATACGCAGTATTTT
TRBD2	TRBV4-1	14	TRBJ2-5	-	CASSRTSGQETQYF	TGCGCCAGCAGCCGTACTAGCGGCCAAGAGACCCAGTACTTC
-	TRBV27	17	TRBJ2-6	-	CASSSKGAPSGANVLTF	TGTGCCAGCAGTTCTAAAGGGGCCCCCTCTGGGGCCAACGTCCTGACTTTC
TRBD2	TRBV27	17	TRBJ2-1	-	CASSLILTAGPNNEQFF	TGTGCCAGCAGTTTAATCCTTACAGCGGGGCCTAACAATGAGCAGTTCTTC
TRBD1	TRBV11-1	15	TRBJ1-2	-	CASSFRQGASYGYTF	TGTGCCAGCAGCTTTCGACAGGGGGCTAGCTATGGCTACACCTTC
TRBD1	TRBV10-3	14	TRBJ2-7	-	CAISKDRGWYEQYF	TGTGCCATCAGCAAGGACAGGGGGTGGTACGAGCAGTACTTC